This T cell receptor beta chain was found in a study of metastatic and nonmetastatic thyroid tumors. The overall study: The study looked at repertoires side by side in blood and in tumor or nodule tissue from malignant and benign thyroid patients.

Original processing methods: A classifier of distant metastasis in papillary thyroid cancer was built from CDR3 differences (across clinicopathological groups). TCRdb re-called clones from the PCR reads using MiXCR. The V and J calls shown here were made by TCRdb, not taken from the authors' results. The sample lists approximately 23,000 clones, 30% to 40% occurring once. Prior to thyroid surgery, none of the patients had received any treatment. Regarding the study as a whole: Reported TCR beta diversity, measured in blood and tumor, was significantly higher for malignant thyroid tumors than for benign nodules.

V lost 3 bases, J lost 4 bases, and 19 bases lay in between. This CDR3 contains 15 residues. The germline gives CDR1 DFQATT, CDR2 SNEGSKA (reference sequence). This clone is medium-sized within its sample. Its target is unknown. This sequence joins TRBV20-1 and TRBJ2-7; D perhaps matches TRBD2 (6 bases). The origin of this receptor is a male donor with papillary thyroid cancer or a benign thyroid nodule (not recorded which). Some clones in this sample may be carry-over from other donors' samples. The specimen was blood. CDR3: CSARDATGTEYEQYF. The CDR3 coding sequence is TGCAGTGCTAGGGATGCTACCGGGACTGAGTACGAGCAGTACTTC.